This TCR beta chain is drawn from a study of patients and donors after allogeneic stem cell transplantation. TCRdb fed the RT-PCR reads into MiXCR, producing one record per CDR3 protein. The sample yields about a million distinct CDR3 sequences, under 20% seen once. A few counts support this clonotype. Germline V gene data show CDR1 as SGHVS and CDR2 as FQNEAQ. Trimming took 7 bases from V and 3 from J, leaving 18 bases between them. There are 15 residues in the CDR3. Sequencing was done on a sample of blood, either unsorted or a sorted T cell fraction (not recorded which). This chain joins TRBV7-8 and TRBJ1-1; tentative D call: TRBD1 (6 bases). The sequence was obtained from a human donor who was either an allogeneic HSCT recipient or a stem cell or donor lymphocyte infusion donor (not recorded which). It is not recorded whose cells these are; they may come from a transplant donor. CDR3 DNA: TGTGCCAGCAACCCGGACAGAGTCGTCCACACTGAAGCTTTCTTT. Encoded protein: CASNPDRVVHTEAFF.